This T cell receptor beta chain emerged from a study of human T cells and chemical hapten exposure. The sample's time point: patch test 2, 6 weeks after DPC sensitization. Treatment defined: therapeutic diphenylcyclopropenone sensitization with weekly scalp DPC. It was unfractionated whole blood from which total RNA was extracted. The CDR3 is 16 amino acids. V trimming: 0 bases; J trimming: 4 bases; junction bases outside the gene matches: 3. Per germline, CDR1 SGHVS and CDR2 FNYEAQ. TCRdb analysed the RACE reads with MiXCR anew, one entry per CDR3 protein. The table includes approximately 46,000 distinct CDR3 sequences, 9.5% to 10% detected once.

The sequence was obtained from a woman aged 30 to 39 with alopecia areata. Some clones in this sample may be carry-over from other donors' samples. The chain combines TRBV7-6 with TRBJ2-1; 10 bases map to TRBD2. The sample in question was whole blood, obtained in connection with sensitization to the hapten diphenylcyclopropenone (DPC). The CDR3 DNA sequence: TGTGCCAGCAGCTTAGCCCCTAGCGGGGGTTACAATGAGCAGTTCTTC. Protein: CASSLAPSGGYNEQFF. The whole variable domain, remainder taken from reference TRBV7-6 and TRBJ2-1, is GAGVSQSPRYKVTKRGQDVALRCDPISGHVSLYWYRQALGQGPEFLTYFNYEAQQDKSGLPNDRFSAERPEGSISTLTIQRTEQRDSAMYRCASSLAPSGGYNEQFFGPGTRLTVL.